A single sample is the source of the 22 T cell receptor beta chains below, sequenced in a study of shared clonotypes between healthy human individuals. Profiling relied on immunoSEQ multiplex PCR, and the TCRdb table lists in-frame clones only, not all of them. The table includes about 480,000 clones, 79% detected once. The sequencing sample was made of PBMCs. Receptor source: a woman aged 40 to 55 in good health. Some clones in this sample may be carry-over from other donors' samples.

V is TRBV7-9 and J is TRBJ2-5, with 7 bases that match TRBD1. Germline V gene data show CDR1 as SEHNR and CDR2 as FQNEAQ (reference sequence). The trim removed 5 bases at V and 3 bases at J, leaving 6 bases unmatched. The CDR3 length is 14 residues. The CDR3 nucleotides read TGTGCCAGCAGCCCAAGTGGGACAGAAGAGACCCAGTACTTC. This codes for CASSPSGTEETQYF.

The V call is TRBV5-6, the J call TRBJ2-5; the D gene is possibly TRBD1 (6 bases). Germline CDR1 reads SGHDT; CDR2 reads YYEEEE. Trimming cost V 0 bases and J 1 base, with 10 bases left between them. This CDR3 region has 15 residues. CDR3 in DNA: TGTGCCAGCAGCTTGGTTGGGACAACCCAAGAGACCCAGTACTTC. Protein: CASSLVGTTQETQYF.

The J gene is TRBJ1-5, the V gene TRBV19; TRBD1 is a possible D gene (6 bases). Trimming took 5 bases from V and 9 from J, leaving 17 bases between them. Germline V gene data show CDR1 as LNHDA and CDR2 as SQIVND (reference sequence). The CDR3 consists of 14 residues. CDR3 nucleotide sequence: TGTGCCAGTAGTCCCCCCGGGGGCGGATCGCCCCAGCATTTT. Amino acids: CASSPPGGGSPQHF.

This rearrangement joins TRBV5-4 to TRBJ2-7, with 8 bases identical to TRBD1. Germline values: CDR1 SGHNT, CDR2 YYREEE (reference sequence). After removal of 2 bases from V and 4 bases from J, the junction contained 5 bases not matched to a gene. This CDR3 is 14 amino acids long. CDR3 in amino acids: CASSFGDRGYEQYF. The CDR3 coding sequence is TGTGCCAGCAGCTTTGGAGACAGGGGTTACGAGCAGTACTTC.

The genes are TRBV9 and TRBJ1-2; D call uncertain. Looked up from germline, CDR1 is SGDLS and CDR2 is YYNGEE. CDR3 length: 15 amino acids. V lost 4 bases to trimming and J lost 0 bases, with 13 bases between them. CDR3: CASSPSVRPNYGYTF. CDR3 DNA sequence: TGTGCCAGCAGCCCCTCGGTAAGGCCTAACTATGGCTACACCTTC.

In its sample, this clone was seen a few times. Other DNA sequences within the sample encode an identical CDR3. This rearrangement joins TRBV6-1 to TRBJ2-1, with TRBD2 identical over 9 bases. The CDR3 consists of 14 residues. Germline V CDR1 and CDR2: MNHNS, SASEGT. V shed 4 bases, J shed 4 bases, and the junction held 2 bases outside the gene matches. The CDR3 DNA reads as TGTGCCAGCAGTGGGCTAGCGGGGTACAATGAGCAGTTCTTC. Encoded protein: CASSGLAGYNEQFF.

The V gene is TRBV4-1, the J gene TRBJ2-7; 11 bases fit TRBD2. CDR1 and CDR2 (germline): MGHRA, YSYEKL. V was pared by 5 bases and J by 5 bases, with 5 bases of the junction left unmatched. The CDR3 is 14 residues long. The CDR3 protein is CASSRLAGIDEQYF. CDR3 sequence (DNA): TGCGCCAGCAGCAGACTAGCGGGAATCGACGAGCAGTACTTC.

The chain is built from TRBV5-1 and TRBJ2-3; D remains unclear. Trimming took off 3 bases at V and 5 bases at J, with 13 bases between the two ends. This CDR3 has 14 residues. Looked up from germline, CDR1 is SGHRS and CDR2 is YFSETQ. For the CDR3, the DNA is TGCGCCAGCAGCTCCCTCGTGGCGCAAGATACGCAGTATTTT. This sequence encodes CASSSLVAQDTQYF.

The V and J genes are TRBV5-4 and TRBJ1-1; D not resolved. The germline CDR1 and CDR2 sequences are SGHNT and YYREEE (reference sequence). V was pared by 1 base and J by 4 bases, with 11 bases between. The CDR3 is made up of 14 amino acids. The CDR3 reads CASSLKGNGTEAFF. Written as DNA, the CDR3 is TGTGCCAGCAGCTTGAAGGGTAATGGCACTGAAGCTTTCTTT.

This rearrangement joins TRBV14 to TRBJ2-3, with D possibly being TRBD2 (5 bases). Germline assignment: CDR1 SGHDN and CDR2 FVKESK. CDR3 length: 14 residues. Trimming shortened V by 4 bases and J by 3 bases, and 11 bases separated the two germline ends. CDR3 residues: CASSPSLVTDTQYF. CDR3 sequence (DNA): TGTGCCAGCAGCCCTTCACTAGTTACAGATACGCAGTATTTT.

The chain employs TRBV10-3 and TRBJ2-3, with TRBD1 matching over 7 bases. This CDR3 has 15 residues. The ends lost 5 bases at V and 2 bases at J; junction bases unmatched: 7. Germline values: CDR1 ENHRY, CDR2 SYGVKD. This CDR3 reads CAISTGAAFTDTQYF. The CDR3 DNA sequence: TGTGCCATCAGTACAGGGGCCGCGTTCACAGATACGCAGTATTTT.

The rearrangement uses TRBV10-1 and TRBJ2-2, with a tentative D call TRBD2 (6 bases). V was trimmed by 6 bases and J by 0 bases, leaving 14 bases between them. CDR3 length: 16 residues. The germline CDR1 and CDR2 sequences are WNHNN and SYGVQD (reference sequence). Here the CDR3 reads CASRLWGTANTGELFF. The CDR3 region has the DNA TGCGCCAGCAGGTTATGGGGGACTGCGAACACCGGGGAGCTGTTTTTT.

This clone was found a few times. This rearrangement joins TRBV9 to TRBJ1-3; D is uncertain. CDR3 length: 13 amino acids. Germline V gene lookup returns CDR1 SGDLS and CDR2 YYNGEE. Trimming cost V 3 bases and J 4 bases, with 8 bases left between them. Written as DNA, the CDR3 is TGTGCCAGCAGCGAGGACTTAGGAAACACCATATATTTT. Its translation: CASSEDLGNTIYF.

The chain recombines TRBV28 with TRBJ1-5, with a possible D match to TRBD1 (6 bases). V was trimmed by 2 bases and J by 6 bases, leaving 14 bases between them. The germline gives CDR1 MDHEN, CDR2 SYDVKM. This CDR3 contains 15 residues. CDR3 in DNA: TGTGCCAGCAGTTTAGGGGGGGCGCAGGGTCAGCCCCAGCATTTT. It yields the protein CASSLGGAQGQPQHF.

About this clone: A read error may produce the germline difference seen at one junction end. This rearrangement joins TRBV4-1 to TRBJ2-3; 11 bases match TRBD2. Per germline, CDR1 MGHRA and CDR2 YSYEKL. The CDR3 is 16 residues long. The CDR3, as DNA: TGCGTCAGCAGCCAAGAAGGGGTAGCGGGAGGGCATACGCAGTATTTT. It translates to CVSSQEGVAGGHTQYF.

V and J are TRBV6-1 and TRBJ2-5; no firm D call. Germline-derived CDR1 and CDR2 are MNHNS and SASEGT. The CDR3 covers 12 residues. The ends were cut back, 8 bases at V and 1 base at J, with 8 bases in the middle. As DNA, the CDR3 is TGTGCCAGCGCAGAGATCCAAGAGACCCAGTACTTC. Translating gives CASAEIQETQYF.

For this clone: No DNA is shown, since the ends of the CDR3 on it are uncertain; the CDR3 is the one TCRdb lists. CDR3 sequence: CASSSSTGHGGNTIYF. V gene TRBV6-5 combines with J gene TRBJ1-3; the table's D call TRBD1 went unverified against the DNA. Germline V gene data show CDR1 as MNHEY and CDR2 as SVGAGI. The CDR3 is 16 amino acids long, termini counted.

V usage is TRBV21-1 and J usage is TRBJ2-3. TRBV21-1 is a pseudogene segment. The CDR3 covers 15 residues. The chain's CDR3 is CASSKLWRPTDTQYF. The CDR3 DNA reads TGTGCCAGCAGCAAATTGTGGCGACCCACAGATACGCAGTATTTT.

The V call is TRBV5-1, the J call TRBJ1-3, with 10 nucleotides matching TRBD1. The trim removed 0 bases at V and 2 bases at J, leaving 2 bases unmatched. The CDR3 is 16 amino acids. Germline V gene data show CDR1 as SGHRS and CDR2 as YFSETQ. CDR3: CASSLAGQGTGNTIYF. DNA of the CDR3: TGCGCCAGCAGCTTGGCGGGACAGGGGACTGGAAACACCATATATTTT.

The chain has TRBV4-3 and TRBJ2-7, with TRBD2 matching over 7 bases. Germline trimming cut 0 bases from V and 4 bases from J; bases unmatched to any gene: 9. CDR3 length: 16 residues. Germline V CDR1 and CDR2: LGHNA, YSLEER. The CDR3 is CASSQDWAGDWYEQYF. CDR3 sequence (DNA): TGCGCCAGCAGCCAAGATTGGGCGGGAGATTGGTACGAGCAGTACTTC.

The gene calls are TRBV9 and TRBJ1-1; D unresolved. The germline V gene encodes CDR1 SGDLS and CDR2 YYNGEE. This CDR3 has 14 residues. V shed 0 bases and J shed 1 base, with 7 bases lying between them. CDR3 bases: TGTGCCAGCAGCGTAGAGGTGGGGAACACTGAAGCTTTCTTT. Residues: CASSVEVGNTEAFF.

V usage is TRBV6-5 and J usage is TRBJ2-5; weak D call: TRBD1 (6 bases). V lost 10 bases and J lost 5, with 20 bases in between. The CDR3 loop spans 14 amino acids. Per the germline V gene, CDR1 is MNHEY and CDR2 is SVGAGI. CDR3 nucleotides: TGTGCCACACACCGGGCCAAAACAGGGGAGACCCAGTACTTC. It translates to CATHRAKTGETQYF.